Here is one T cell receptor (beta chain) with its context. As yet, its antigen is unknown. This sample stems from a study of radiation and T cells in renal cell carcinoma. Broader study findings: From baseline, blood top tumor clonotypes peaked at 2 weeks post-radiation. Pretreatment tumor biopsies were lacking, so baseline clonotypes are unknown.

The data were produced by immunoSEQ multiplex PCR, yet TCRdb's version contains in-frame clones alone and is incomplete. This table has approximately 150,000 clones, around nine tenths appearing once. The time point was: blood 4 weeks post-SBRT, at nephrectomy. Indicated treatment: 15 Gy SBRT to primary tumor, nephrectomy 4 weeks later. The tumor was a clear cell renal cell carcinoma. CDR1 SGHDT and CDR2 YYEEEE come from the germline V gene. V lost 5 bases, J lost 7 bases, and 12 bases lay in between. CDR3 length equals 13 residues. The sequencing here drew on blood, taken from a patient whose treatment included radiotherapy and nephrectomy. V is TRBV5-6 and J is TRBJ1-4; weak D call: TRBD1 (5 bases). This sequence was found in a woman in her forties or fifties with renal cell carcinoma. The CDR3 spells CASRAGPLEKLFF. The CDR3 region has the DNA TGTGCCAGCAGGGCGGGACCCCTTGAAAAACTGTTTTTT. Looking up the rest from reference TRBV5-6 and TRBJ1-4 gives the full variable domain: DAGVTQSPTHLIKTRGQQVTLRCSPKSGHDTVSWYQQALGQGPQFIFQYYEEEERQRGNFPDRFSGHQFPNYSSELNVNALLLGDSALYLCASRAGPLEKLFFGSGTQLSVL.